The 18 T cell receptor beta chains below come from one sample, sequenced in a study of OX40 agonist ivuxolimab in advanced cancers. The repertoire was sequenced with immunoSEQ multiplex PCR; TCRdb's copy has only in-frame clones and lacks some. This table has about 50,000 clones, 80% appearing once. The specimen comprised CD4+ or CD8+ T cells sorted from blood, sampled in a trial of the OX40 agonist ivuxolimab. The receptor source for this set is an adult with an advanced solid tumor such as melanoma, head and neck, liver or kidney cancer.

The chain recombines TRBV7-2 with TRBJ1-6; D not resolved. V was shortened by 0 bases and J by 4 bases, with 10 bases between the two germline ends. The length of the CDR3 is 16 residues. The germline CDR1 and CDR2 sequences are SGHTA and FQGNSA. The CDR3 sequence: CASSLAMASYNSPLHF. CDR3 nucleotide sequence: TGTGCCAGCAGCTTAGCGATGGCATCGTATAATTCACCCCTCCACTTT.

The chain employs TRBV7-9 and TRBJ2-3; D is perhaps TRBD1 (5 bases). Between the trimmed V and J ends, which lost 1 base and 2 bases, there was a span of 10 bases. Per germline, CDR1 SEHNR and CDR2 FQNEAQ (reference sequence). The length of the CDR3 is 15 residues. CDR3 bases: TGTGCCAGCAGCTTAGAAATAGGGGTCACAGATACGCAGTATTTT. Translation gives CASSLEIGVTDTQYF. The full variable domain, completed using reference TRBV7-9 and TRBJ2-3, is DTGVSQNPRHKITKRGQNVTFRCDPISEHNRLYWYRQTLGQGPEFLTYFQNEAQLEKSRLLSDRFSAERPKGSFSTLEIQRTEQGDSAMYLCASSLEIGVTDTQYFGPGTRLTVL.

The chain combines TRBV5-5 with TRBJ2-1; 10 nucleotides match TRBD2. The CDR3 is made up of 17 amino acids. Germline V gives CDR1 SGHKS, CDR2 YYEKEE (reference sequence). V shed 1 base, J shed 4 bases, and the junction held 8 bases outside the gene matches. The CDR3 here is CASSLIALAGNYNEQFF. The CDR3, as DNA: TGTGCCAGCAGCTTGATCGCACTAGCGGGGAATTACAATGAGCAGTTCTTC.

The rearrangement links TRBV18 to TRBJ2-1; maybe TRBD1 (5 bases). Trimming cost V 5 bases and J 8 bases, with 13 bases left between them. The CDR3 has 13 residues. Per germline, CDR1 KGHSH and CDR2 LQKENI. CDR3 coding DNA: TGTGCCAGCTCAGGTTTACAGGCCGATGAGCAGTTCTTC. Translated, it gives CASSGLQADEQFF.

This chain connects TRBV5-4 to TRBJ2-7; 10 bases are a match to TRBD1. With V trimmed by 2 bases and J by 3 bases, 8 bases remained unmatched. CDR1 and CDR2 (germline): SGHNT, YYREEE (reference sequence). CDR3 length: 16 amino acids. The CDR3 sequence is CASSFMFGTGVYEQYF. In nucleotides, the CDR3 is TGTGCCAGCAGCTTTATGTTCGGGACAGGGGTCTACGAGCAGTACTTC.

The V and J genes are TRBV7-2 and TRBJ1-3, with D hard to call. This CDR3 has 12 amino acids. The germline CDR1 and CDR2 sequences are SGHTA and FQGNSA. Deletions cut 5 bases from V and 9 bases from J, with 11 bases between. The CDR3 is CASSPAVGTIYF. CDR3 nucleotides: TGTGCCAGCAGCCCGGCAGTAGGCACCATATATTTT.

The rearrangement uses TRBV4-3 and TRBJ2-1; TRBD2 aligns across 9 bases. Germline loops: CDR1 LGHNA, CDR2 YSLEER. The trim removed 1 base at V and 2 bases at J, leaving 3 bases unmatched. The CDR3 loop spans 16 amino acids. The CDR3 protein is CASSQVAGGPYNEQFF. The CDR3 coding sequence is TGCGCCAGCAGCCAAGTTGCGGGGGGGCCCTACAATGAGCAGTTCTTC.

This clone was detected once. The gene calls are TRBV30 and TRBJ2-7; D remains unclear. Germline CDR1 and CDR2: GTSNPN and SVGIG (reference sequence). The CDR3 extends over 15 amino acids. V was cut by 2 bases and J by 0 bases, with 14 bases left in between. CDR3 sequence: CAWSSPSVRSYEQYF. The CDR3 DNA is TGTGCCTGGAGTTCTCCCTCCGTTCGCTCCTACGAGCAGTACTTC.

The genes are TRBV11-2 and TRBJ2-3, with TRBD2 identical over 14 bases. J was trimmed by 8 bases and V by 0 bases; bases with no gene match: 16. This CDR3 has 20 amino acids. The V gene's germline CDR1 is SGHAT and CDR2 FQNNGV. The CDR3 DNA is TGTGCCAGCAGCTTAGATTGGGGACTAGCGGGGGACCACTCCGCGGGTACGCAGTATTTT. Translating gives CASSLDWGLAGDHSAGTQYF.

The chain couples TRBV7-9 to TRBJ2-3; TRBD2 aligns across 12 bases. The J segment lost 5 bases and the V segment lost 3 bases, leaving 6 bases of the junction unmatched. The CDR3 runs 16 residues. CDR1 is SEHNR and CDR2 is FQNEAQ in the germline V gene (reference sequence). The CDR3 reads CASSFRLAGALDTQYF. DNA of the CDR3: TGTGCCAGCAGCTTCAGACTAGCGGGAGCCTTAGATACGCAGTATTTT.

The chain uses TRBV5-6 and TRBJ2-6; D gene uncertain. The CDR3 runs to 14 residues. Germline V gene data show CDR1 as SGHDT and CDR2 as YYEEEE. The V gene lost 1 base and the J gene lost 1 base, with 3 bases spanning the gap. For the CDR3, the DNA is TGTGCCAGCAGCTTGTTGTCTGGGGCCAACGTCCTGACTTTC. Protein sequence: CASSLLSGANVLTF.

The chain recombines TRBV5-1 with TRBJ2-2, with D perhaps TRBD1 (5 bases). V lost 4 bases to trimming and J lost 1 base, with 11 bases between them. The CDR3 spans 15 residues. The germline V gene encodes CDR1 SGHRS and CDR2 YFSETQ. The CDR3 reads CASSPGHRNTGELFF. DNA of the CDR3: TGCGCCAGCAGCCCTGGACATCGGAACACCGGGGAGCTGTTTTTT.

This clone came up a few times. The rearrangement joins TRBV27 to TRBJ2-7; 7 bases align to TRBD1. CDR1 MNHEY and CDR2 SMNVEV come from the germline V gene (reference sequence). J gave up 0 bases and V 8 bases, and 1 base lay outside the gene matches. This CDR3 is 12 amino acids long. The CDR3 here is CASRDSSYEQYF. CDR3 DNA sequence: TGTGCCAGCCGGGACAGCTCCTACGAGCAGTACTTC.

This chain links TRBV13 with TRBJ1-3; D may be TRBD1 (5 bases). The V end lost 5 bases, the J end lost 0 bases, and 11 bases lay between the germline ends. Germline assignment: CDR1 PRHDT and CDR2 FYEKMQ (reference sequence). The CDR3 has 15 residues. The CDR3 loop reads CASSPRGTSGNTIYF. DNA for the CDR3: TGTGCCAGCAGCCCGAGAGGGACCTCTGGAAACACCATATATTTT.

The J gene is TRBJ2-3, the V gene TRBV29-1, with D unclear. Germline assignment: CDR1 SQVTM and CDR2 ANQGSEA. CDR3 length: 14 residues. Trimming removed 0 bases at V and 4 bases at J, with 11 bases between. CDR3 sequence: CSVEDKGISDTQYF. The CDR3 DNA follows: TGCAGCGTTGAAGATAAAGGGATTTCAGATACGCAGTATTTT.

The rearrangement joins TRBV7-7 to TRBJ1-5, with D tentatively TRBD1 (5 bases). The V gene's germline CDR1 is SSHAT and CDR2 FNYEAQ (reference sequence). CDR3 length: 15 residues. The germline V and J ends were trimmed by 5 bases and 1 base, with 12 bases remaining between them. For the CDR3, the DNA is TGTGCCAGCAGCCCCGGGCGGGACAGCAATCAGCCCCAGCATTTT. The encoded protein is CASSPGRDSNQPQHF.

Points on this clone: The sample contains more than one DNA sequence encoding this CDR3. This CDR3 reads CASSPPGSYEQYF. The CDR3 DNA follows: TGTGCCAGCTCACCACCGGGATCGTACGAGCAGTACTTC. V usage is TRBV18 and J usage is TRBJ2-7; D unclear. CDR1 KGHSH and CDR2 LQKENI come from the germline V gene. The V and J ends lost 0 bases and 4 bases respectively, with 7 bases between them. CDR3 length: 13 residues.

V and J are TRBV7-8 and TRBJ2-4; no definite D call. Trimming left V 1 base short and J 2 bases short, with 3 bases between. This CDR3 has 13 residues. Germline-derived CDR1 and CDR2 are SGHVS and FQNEAQ. DNA for the CDR3: TGTGCCAGCAGCTTAGGGCCCAAAAACATTCAGTACTTC. This gives the protein CASSLGPKNIQYF.